The text below deals with one T cell receptor (beta chain). Authors' processing steps: Scientists estimated how many nucleated cells there were by amplifying reference gene primers. Data came from immunoSEQ multiplex PCR; TCRdb stores just in-frame clones and leaves some out. V and J calls and clone size are those listed in that table; D and trimming were worked out from the DNA. The table records about 280,000 clones, 80% to 90% of them present only once. This entry belongs to a study of blood T cell repertoires in COVID-19. Study-wide context: Acute-phase and convalescent COVID-19 samples originated in the United States, Italy and Spain. The analysed material was cDNA or gDNA that came from T cells, B-cell-depleted T cells, or PBMCs.

The CDR3 extends over 15 amino acids. The V gene lost 0 bases and the J gene lost 3 bases, with 12 bases spanning the gap. CDR1 and CDR2 from the germline V gene are SGDLS and YYNGEE. The sample comprised peripheral blood. The TCR comes from a woman aged 45-65 years who had recovered from COVID-19. The chain links TRBV9 to TRBJ1-2; D not resolved. The CDR3 loop reads CASSVANKADYGYTF. The CDR3 DNA follows: TGTGCCAGCAGCGTAGCTAATAAGGCGGACTATGGCTACACCTTC.